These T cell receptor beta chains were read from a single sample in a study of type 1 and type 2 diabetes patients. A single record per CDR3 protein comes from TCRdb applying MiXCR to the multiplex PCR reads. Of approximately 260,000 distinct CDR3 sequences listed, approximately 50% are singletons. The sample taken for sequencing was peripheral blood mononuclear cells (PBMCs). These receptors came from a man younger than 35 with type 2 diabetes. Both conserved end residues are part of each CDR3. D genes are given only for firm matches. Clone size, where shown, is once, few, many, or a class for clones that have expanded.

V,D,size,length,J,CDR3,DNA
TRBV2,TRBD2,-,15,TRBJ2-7,CAISGRASGTYEQYF,TGTGCCATCAGTGGGCGGGCTAGCGGGACATACGAGCAGTACTTC
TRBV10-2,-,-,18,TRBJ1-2,CASSNGFIGARGHYGYTF,TGCGCCAGCAGTAATGGGTTTATTGGGGCCCGGGGTCACTATGGCTACACCTTC
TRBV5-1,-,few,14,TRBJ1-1,CASSPGRTNTEAFF,TGCGCCAGCAGCCCCGGGAGGACCAACACTGAAGCTTTCTTT
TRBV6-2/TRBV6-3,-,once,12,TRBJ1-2,CASSPASYGYTF,TGTGCCAGCAGCCCAGCAAGCTATGGCTACACCTTC
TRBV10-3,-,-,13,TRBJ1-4,CAIRDPGDEKLFF,TGTGCCATCAGGGACCCTGGGGATGAAAAACTGTTTTTT
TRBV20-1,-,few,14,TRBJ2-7,CSVLPRGATYEQYF,TGCAGCGTCCTACCCCGGGGGGCCACCTACGAGCAGTACTTC
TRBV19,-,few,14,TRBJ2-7,CASSRGQGPYEQYF,TGTGCCAGTAGCCGCGGGCAGGGGCCCTACGAGCAGTACTTC
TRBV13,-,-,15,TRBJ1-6,CASSETIGYNSPLHF,TGTGCCAGCAGCGAGACCATAGGATATAATTCACCCCTCCACTTT
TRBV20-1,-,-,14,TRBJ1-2,CSASHGSENYGYTF,TGCAGTGCTAGCCACGGGAGTGAGAACTATGGCTACACCTTC
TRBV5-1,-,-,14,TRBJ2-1,CASSLAQLANEQFF,TGCGCCAGCAGCTTGGCCCAGCTAGCCAATGAGCAGTTCTTC
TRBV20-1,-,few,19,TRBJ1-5,CSARRPLTGPEVMMQPQHF,TGCAGTGCCCGTAGGCCACTGACAGGCCCTGAGGTGATGATGCAGCCCCAGCATTTT